This T cell receptor beta chain was sequenced in a study of cytomegalovirus exposure and HLA in healthy donors. Both 60 Vbeta primers and 13 Jbeta primers went into the PCR. Libraries were prepared by immunoSEQ multiplex PCR; TCRdb keeps only in-frame clonotypes and omits some of them. The sample holds about 200,000 clones, 85% to 90% seen once. CDR1 is MNHNY, CDR2 SVGAGI, per germline (reference sequence). The CDR3 has 16 amino acids. V was pared by 6 bases and J by 2 bases, with 9 bases of the junction left unmatched. The chain recombines TRBV6-6 with TRBJ1-3; TRBD1 matches at 8 bases. The receptor comes from a woman between 18 and 29 years old in good health and CMV-seronegative. Sequenced: PBMCs. This CDR3 reads CASRPQGAEAGNTIYF. The CDR3 DNA is TGTGCCAGCAGACCCCAGGGGGCTGAAGCTGGAAACACCATATATTTT.